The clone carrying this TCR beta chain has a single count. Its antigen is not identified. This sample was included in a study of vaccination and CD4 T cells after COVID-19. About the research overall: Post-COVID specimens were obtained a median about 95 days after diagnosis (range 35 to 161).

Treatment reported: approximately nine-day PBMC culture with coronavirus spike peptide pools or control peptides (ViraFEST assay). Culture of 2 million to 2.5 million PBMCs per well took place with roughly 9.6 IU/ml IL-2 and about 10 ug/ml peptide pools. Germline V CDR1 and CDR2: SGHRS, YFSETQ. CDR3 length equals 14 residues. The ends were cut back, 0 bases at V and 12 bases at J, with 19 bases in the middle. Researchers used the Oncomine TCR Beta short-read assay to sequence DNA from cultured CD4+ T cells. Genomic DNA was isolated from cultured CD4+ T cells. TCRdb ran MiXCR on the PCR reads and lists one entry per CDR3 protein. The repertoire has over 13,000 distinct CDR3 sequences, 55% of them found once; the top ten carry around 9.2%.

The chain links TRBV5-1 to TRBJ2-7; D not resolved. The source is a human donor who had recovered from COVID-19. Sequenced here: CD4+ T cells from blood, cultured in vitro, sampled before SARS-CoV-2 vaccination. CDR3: CASSLVGLRETRYF. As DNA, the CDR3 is TGCGCCAGCAGCTTGGTCGGGCTTCGCGAGACCCGGTACTTC.